The 3 T cell receptor beta chains listed next were all sequenced from one sample in a study of PD-1 blockade in classical Hodgkin lymphoma. Every patient was affected by relapse after autologous stem cell transplantation, while exposure to brentuximab vedotin was not uniform. Clones were read by immunoSEQ multiplex PCR, and TCRdb kept only the in-frame ones, dropping some. The repertoire holds just over 60,000 clones, with approximately 88% as singletons. This sample comprised peripheral blood mononuclear cells (PBMCs), obtained at baseline. These receptors were collected from a human donor with classical Hodgkin lymphoma.

V and J are TRBV5-1 and TRBJ2-5; D unclear. The CDR3 has 12 residues. CDR1 is SGHRS and CDR2 is YFSETQ in the germline V gene. The CDR3 DNA follows: TGCGGTAGTTCGGCAGGTGGCGAGACCCAGTACTTC. Translated: CGSSAGGETQYF. The full variable domain, rest sourced from reference TRBV5-1 and TRBJ2-5, is KAGVTQTPRYLIKTRGQQVTLSCSPISGHRSVSWYQQTPGQGLQFLFEYFSETQRNKGNFPGRFSGRQFSNSRSEMNVSTLELGDSALYLCGSSAGGETQYFGPGTRLLVL.

The chain employs TRBV7-2 and TRBJ2-3; 7 bases align to TRBD2. The CDR3 sequence is 15 residues long. V dropped 5 bases and J dropped 5; count of bases not matched to a gene: 10. From germline, CDR1 is SGHTA and CDR2 FQGNSA. CDR3 sequence: CASSPARGVEDTQYF. DNA of the CDR3: TGTGCCAGCAGCCCCGCTCGGGGGGTTGAAGATACGCAGTATTTT. Full variable domain (missing parts from reference TRBV7-2 and TRBJ2-3): GAGVSQSPSNKVTEKGKDVELRCDPISGHTALYWYRQSLGQGLEFLIYFQGNSAPDKSGLPSDRFSAERTGGSVSTLTIQRTQQEDSAVYLCASSPARGVEDTQYFGPGTRLTVL.

V and J are TRBV18 and TRBJ1-3, with D hard to call. CDR1 and CDR2 (germline): KGHSH, LQKENI. This CDR3 has 16 amino acids. V was clipped by 4 bases and J by 0 bases, with 13 bases between them. CDR3 amino acids: CASSLPRVGSGNTIYF. The CDR3 DNA follows: TGTGCCAGCTCACTACCTAGGGTGGGCTCTGGAAACACCATATATTTT. The entire variable domain, with the rest obtained from reference TRBV18 and TRBJ1-3, is as follows: NAGVMQNPRHLVRRRGQEARLRCSPMKGHSHVYWYRQLPEEGLKFMVYLQKENIIDESGMPKERFSAEFPKEGPSILRIQQVVRGDSAAYFCASSLPRVGSGNTIYFGEGSWLTVV.